Here is one T cell receptor (beta chain) with its context. The CDR3 extends over 17 amino acids. Looked up from germline, CDR1 is LGHNA and CDR2 is YSLEER. V gave up 1 base and J gave up 3 bases, with 17 bases separating them. This entry belongs to a study of technical replicates of blood from a handful of donors. Generated by immunoSEQ multiplex PCR, the TCRdb table keeps only in-frame clones and is missing some. The sample has about 60,000 clones; approximately 86% are singletons. The sample comprised PBMCs. This chain connects TRBV4-3 to TRBJ2-3; D is perhaps TRBD1 (5 bases). The source of this sequence is a human donor in good health. Some clones in this sample may be carry-over from other donors' samples. The CDR3 DNA is TGCGCCAGCAGCCAAGTGTTTGGGGCCATGGGGACAGATACGCAGTATTTT. This gives the protein CASSQVFGAMGTDTQYF.